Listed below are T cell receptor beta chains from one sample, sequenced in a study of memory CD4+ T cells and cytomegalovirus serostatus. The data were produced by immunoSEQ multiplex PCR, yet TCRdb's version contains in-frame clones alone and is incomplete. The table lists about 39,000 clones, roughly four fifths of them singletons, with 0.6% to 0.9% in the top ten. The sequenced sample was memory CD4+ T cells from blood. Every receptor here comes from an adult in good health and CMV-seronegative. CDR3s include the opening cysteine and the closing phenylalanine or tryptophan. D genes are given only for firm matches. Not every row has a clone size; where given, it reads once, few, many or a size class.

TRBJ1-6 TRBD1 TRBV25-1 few CASSPGTGDSPLHF TGTGCCAGCAGTCCCGGGACAGGGGATTCACCCCTCCACTTT
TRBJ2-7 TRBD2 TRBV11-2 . CASSLGSGSGGRYEQYF TGTGCCAGCAGCTTAGGGTCGGGTAGCGGGGGTAGGTACGAGCAGTACTTC
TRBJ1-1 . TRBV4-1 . CASSQEAETVFPHSF TGCGCCAGCAGCCAAGAGGCAGAAACAGTATTCCCTCATTCCTTT
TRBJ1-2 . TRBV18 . CASSPDVSGNYGYTF TGTGCCAGCTCACCGGACGTATCTGGCAACTATGGCTACACCTTC
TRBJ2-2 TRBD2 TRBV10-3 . CAISDSSGGANTGELFF TGTGCCATCAGTGACAGTAGCGGGGGGGCGAACACCGGGGAGCTGTTTTTT
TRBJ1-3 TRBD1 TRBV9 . CASSPRTGAGNTIYF TGTGCCAGCAGCCCCCGGACAGGGGCCGGAAACACCATATATTTT
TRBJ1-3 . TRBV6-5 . CASSTGLVGNTIYF TGTGCCAGCAGTACAGGGTTGGTGGGAAACACCATATATTTT
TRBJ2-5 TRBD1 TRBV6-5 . CASTPGQGDLETQYF TGTGCCAGTACCCCGGGACAGGGGGATCTAGAGACCCAGTACTTC
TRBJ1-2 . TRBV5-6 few CASSLAGGSGYTF TGTGCCAGCAGCTTGGCTGGTGGGTCCGGCTACACCTTC
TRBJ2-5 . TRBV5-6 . CASSLGGSSIETQYF TGTGCCAGCAGCTTGGGGGGCAGTTCGATAGAGACCCAGTACTTC
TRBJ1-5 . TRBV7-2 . CASSLEMDQPQHF TGTGCCAGCAGCTTAGAGATGGATCAGCCCCAGCATTTT
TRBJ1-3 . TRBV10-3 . CAITSNEGLGNTIYF TGTGCCATCACCTCAAATGAGGGGCTGGGAAACACCATATATTTT
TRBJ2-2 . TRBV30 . CAWSVLSTVNTGELFF TGTGCCTGGAGTGTACTTAGTACGGTGAACACCGGGGAGCTGTTTTTT
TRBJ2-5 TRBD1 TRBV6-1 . CASSEGQVGQETQYF TGTGCCAGCAGTGAGGGACAGGTGGGACAAGAGACCCAGTACTTC
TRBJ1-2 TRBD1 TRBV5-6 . CASSLGRGPGYGYTF TGTGCCAGCAGCTTGGGAAGGGGGCCTGGCTATGGCTACACCTTC
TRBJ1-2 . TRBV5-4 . CASSLDRTDYGYTF TGTGCCAGCAGCTTGGACCGGACGGACTATGGCTACACCTTC
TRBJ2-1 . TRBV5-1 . CASSLDLGTDEQFF TGCGCCAGCAGCTTGGATCTGGGTACGGATGAGCAGTTCTTC
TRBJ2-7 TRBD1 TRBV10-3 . CAISEGQGSYEQYF TGTGCCATCAGTGAGGGACAGGGTTCCTACGAGCAGTACTTC
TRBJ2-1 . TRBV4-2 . CASTSGSGARGNEQFF TGTGCCAGCACCTCGGGGAGTGGAGCTCGAGGGAATGAGCAGTTCTTC
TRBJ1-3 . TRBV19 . CASSISYGYSGNTIYF TGTGCCAGTAGTATCTCGTATGGGTACTCTGGAAACACCATATATTTT
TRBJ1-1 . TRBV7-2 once CASSQTGPEAFF TGTGCCAGCAGCCAGACAGGTCCTGAAGCTTTCTTT
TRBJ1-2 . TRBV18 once CASSPSAGRDGYTF TGTGCCAGCTCACCCTCTGCAGGAAGGGATGGCTACACCTTC
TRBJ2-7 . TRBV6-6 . CASLEDFPYEQYF TGTGCCAGCCTGGAGGATTTTCCCTACGAGCAGTACTTC
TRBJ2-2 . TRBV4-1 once CASSQEVGGNTGELFF TGCGCCAGCAGCCAAGAAGTCGGGGGGAACACCGGGGAGCTGTTTTTT
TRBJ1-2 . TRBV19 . CASSMGDRNYGYTF TGTGCCAGTAGTATGGGCGACAGAAATTATGGCTACACCTTC
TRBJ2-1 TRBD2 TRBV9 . CASSAGLAGFSYNEQFF TGTGCCAGCAGCGCGGGACTAGCGGGCTTCTCCTACAATGAGCAGTTCTTC
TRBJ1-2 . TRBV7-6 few CASSLDRKGYTF TGTGCCAGCAGCTTAGATAGGAAGGGCTACACCTTC
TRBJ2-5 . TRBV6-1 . CASSFSRTQETQYF TGTGCCAGCAGTTTTTCAAGGACCCAAGAGACCCAGTACTTC
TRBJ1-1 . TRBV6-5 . CASSGTGSLGTEAFF TGTGCCAGCAGTGGCACAGGAAGCCTAGGCACTGAAGCTTTCTTT
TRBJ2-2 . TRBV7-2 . CASSPQGNTGELFF TGTGCCAGCAGCCCACAGGGGAACACCGGGGAGCTGTTTTTT
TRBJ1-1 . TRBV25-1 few CASSASREAFF TGTGCCAGCAGTGCATCTCGTGAAGCTTTCTTT
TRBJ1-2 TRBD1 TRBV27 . CASSSDRVLDGYTF TGTGCCAGCAGTTCCGACAGGGTACTCGATGGCTACACCTTC
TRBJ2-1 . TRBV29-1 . CSVPNSYNEQFF TGCAGCGTCCCCAACTCCTACAATGAGCAGTTCTTC
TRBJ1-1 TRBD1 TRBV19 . CASSRQGAGAFF TGTGCCAGTAGTCGACAGGGGGCCGGAGCTTTCTTT